One and the same sample provided the 10 T cell receptor beta chains below, sequenced in a study of T cells in Graves' hyperthyroidism and ophthalmopathy. The source material, RNA transcripts, was used to amplify TCR beta CDR3 regions. TCR CDR3 regions were first amplified by RT-PCR with HTBI primers. TCRdb re-called the multiplex PCR reads through MiXCR, storing one row per CDR3 protein. This sample has 300,000 to 400,000 distinct CDR3 sequences; roughly 18% occur once, and the top ten carry 35% to 50%. The sample was blood. These receptors came from a man younger than 30 with Graves' ophthalmopathy.

Ten or more counts support this clonotype. V usage is TRBV7-2 and J usage is TRBJ2-1; D may be TRBD2 (5 bases). V was pared by 0 bases and J by 4 bases, with 13 bases between. This CDR3 is built from 16 residues. The germline CDR1 and CDR2 sequences are SGHTA and FQGNSA. CDR3 DNA sequence: TGTGCCAGCAGCTTAGCTTGGGGAGTAGAATACAATGAGCAGTTCTTC. It specifies CASSLAWGVEYNEQFF.

This clonotype was recorded many times. The chain joins TRBV3-1 to TRBJ1-2; D perhaps matches TRBD1 (6 bases). Germline CDR1 reads LGHDT; CDR2 reads YNNKEL (reference sequence). Deletions cut 4 bases from V and 7 bases from J, with 13 bases between. The CDR3 is 13 amino acids. In DNA, the CDR3 is TGTGCCAGCAGCCCGGAGGCCAGGGGTGGCTACACCTTC. Its translation is CASSPEARGGYTF.

This clonotype has a handful of counts. This chain connects TRBV7-9 to TRBJ2-7; 12 bases match TRBD2. The germline gives CDR1 SEHNR, CDR2 FQNEAQ (reference sequence). The junction had 5 bases not matched to a gene; V was cut back by 6 bases and J by 2 bases. The CDR3 length is 15 residues. CDR3 sequence (DNA): TGTGCCAGCAGTTTACTAGCGGGGGGAACCTACGAGCAGTACTTC. Residues: CASSLLAGGTYEQYF.

The chain employs TRBV28 and TRBJ2-5; tentatively, D is TRBD1 (5 bases). Germline assignment: CDR1 MDHEN and CDR2 SYDVKM. V gave up 6 bases and J gave up 2 bases, with 16 bases separating them. The CDR3 is 15 residues long. CDR3: CASSRGASEQETQYF. In nucleotides, the CDR3 is TGTGCCAGCAGCCGTGGGGCCAGCGAACAAGAGACCCAGTACTTC.

The genes are TRBV2 and TRBJ2-5, with D perhaps matching TRBD1 or TRBD2 (5 bases each). Trimming removed 7 bases at V and 3 bases at J, with 9 bases between. Per the germline V gene, CDR1 is SNHLY and CDR2 is FYNNEI. CDR3 size: 12 residues. CDR3 residues: CASKRDEETQYF. The DNA for the CDR3 is TGTGCCAGCAAAAGGGACGAAGAGACCCAGTACTTC.

Note on this clonotype: A much larger clone differs by one base, so this may be a read error. This sequence joins TRBV20-1 and TRBJ2-5, with D tentatively TRBD2 (7 bases). The CDR3 sequence is 14 residues long. Germline CDR1 reads DFQATT; CDR2 reads SNEGSKA (reference sequence). CDR3 amino acids: CSAPLGGPQENQYF. The DNA of the CDR3 is TGCAGTGCTCCCCTCGGGGGGCCTCAAGAGAACCAGTACTTC.

About this clonotype itself: One base away lies a much larger clone, so this may be a sequencing read error. Since no conserved phenylalanine or tryptophan closes the CDR3, a read error is the likely cause. V usage is TRBV6-4 and J usage is TRBJ1-1; D remains ambiguous. Per germline, CDR1 MRHNA and CDR2 SNTAGT. The V end was cut by 2 bases, the J end by 0 bases, with 16 bases between. This CDR3 comprises 17 residues. The CDR3 sequence: CASSDTEARGLNTEAFL. The DNA for the CDR3 is TGTGCCAGCAGTGACACAGAGGCTCGTGGGTTGAACACTGAAGCTTTCCTT.

As concerns this clonotype: The junction departs from germline at one end; a sequencing error may be responsible. Here the CDR3 DNA reads TGTGCCAGCAGTTACCGGTCCTGGTTCTCCGACTACTCTGGGGCCAATGTCCTGACTTTC. Translated: CASSYRSWFSDYSGANVLTF. This rearrangement joins TRBV6-5 to TRBJ2-6; D might be TRBD1 or TRBD2, each matching 5 bases. This CDR3 contains 20 residues. Germline CDR1 MNHEY, CDR2 SVGAGI.

This clonotype was seen only a few times. V is TRBV5-6 and J is TRBJ1-6, with 7 bases fitting TRBD1. In germline, CDR1 is SGHDT, CDR2 YYEEEE. Unmatched junction bases numbered 4, after V lost 3 bases and J lost 7 bases. The CDR3 totals 14 residues. The CDR3: CASSWGQLNSPLHF. The CDR3 bases are TGTGCCAGCAGCTGGGGACAGCTGAATTCACCCCTCCACTTT.

Ten or more counts support this clonotype. V is TRBV5-1 and J is TRBJ2-1; D possibly corresponds to TRBD1 (5 bases). The CDR3 spans 13 residues. The germline V gene encodes CDR1 SGHRS and CDR2 YFSETQ. Trimming cost V 5 bases and J 4 bases, with 10 bases left between them. The CDR3, as DNA: TGCGCCAGCAGGACAGCCGAATACAATGAGCAGTTCTTC. Amino acid sequence: CASRTAEYNEQFF.